This T cell receptor beta chain stems from a study of blood T cell repertoires in COVID-19. Study-wide context: From the United States, Italy and Spain came samples of acute and convalescent COVID-19. PBMCs, B-cell-depleted T cells, or T cells provided the cDNA or gDNA that made up the material.

The CDR3 spans 17 residues. Germline-derived CDR1 and CDR2 are KGHSH and LQKENI. Trimming removed 6 bases at V and 1 base at J, with 16 bases between. Original processing methods: Nucleated cell number was recorded as an estimate derived from reference gene primer amplification. The repertoire was sequenced with immunoSEQ multiplex PCR; TCRdb's copy has only in-frame clones and lacks some. V, J and clone size are those of that table, while D and trimming were read from the DNA. The repertoire holds 150,000 to 200,000 clones, 70% to 90% seen once, with 0.99% in the top ten. The sequence was collected from a young man with acute or convalescent COVID-19. This chain connects TRBV18 to TRBJ2-6; D perhaps matches TRBD1 (5 bases). The sequenced sample consisted of peripheral blood. The CDR3, as DNA: TGTGCCAGCTCTTCCCAGCCTCAGGGTTCTGGGGCCAACGTCCTGACTTTC. The encoded protein is CASSSQPQGSGANVLTF.